The text below deals with one T cell receptor (beta chain). RNA amounts of roughly 0.45 to 1 ug underwent reverse transcription with random hexamers. Across 54 Vbeta and 13 Jbeta, TCR beta CDR3 was amplified with immunoSEQ multiplex PCR. Via MiXCR, TCRdb re-called the immunoSEQ multiplex PCR reads, giving one row per CDR3 protein. The data show some 65,000 distinct CDR3 sequences, about 94% seen once. CDR3 size: 12 residues. The germline CDR1 and CDR2 sequences are SEHNR and FQNEAQ (reference sequence). V was shortened by 4 bases and J by 10 bases, with 11 bases between the two germline ends. The sample comes from a study of CD8 T cells in Susac syndrome. CD8+ and CD4+ T cells circulating in blood were sequenced for TCR beta. The CD8+ and CD4+ T cells were negatively isolated, with the TEMRA cells enriched by FACS.

Sequences were obtained from CD8+ T cells from PBMCs. J is TRBJ2-1 and V is TRBV7-9, with D hard to call. This TCR derives from a human donor with multiple sclerosis. The CDR3 bases are TGTGCCAGCAGCTACCCTCGAGGCGAGCAGTTCTTC. Its protein is CASSYPRGEQFF.